This T cell receptor (beta chain) is drawn from a study of identical twins. Study-level results: In cord blood, abundant beta clonotypes had fewer insertions; memory showed no trend. For monozygotic twins, models underestimated out-of-frame TCR alpha sharing.

This clonotype came up a few times. The antigen is unknown. Among all donors, each was a healthy Caucasian. cDNA molecules carried unique molecular identifiers, and template switching added a universal primer site. TCRdb processed the 5' RACE reads anew with MiXCR; each CDR3 protein has one entry. This sample yields roughly 1.6 million distinct CDR3 sequences, of which about 32% are seen a single time; more than 0.25% belongs to the top ten. Germline loops: CDR1 SGHTA, CDR2 FQGNSA. The CDR3 loop spans 20 amino acids. Trimming took off 2 bases at V and 0 bases at J, with 23 bases between the two ends. The sample taken for sequencing was cord blood. The chain uses TRBV7-2 and TRBJ2-1; D might be TRBD1 (5 bases). This TCR was sampled from a newborn girl in good health. The DNA of the CDR3 is TGTGCCAGCAGCTTATCTTCTCTTAGAAGGGGCTTCAGCTCCTACAATGAGCAGTTCTTC. Residues: CASSLSSLRRGFSSYNEQFF.